Listed here are 24 T cell receptor beta chains from one sample, sequenced in a study of Graves' ophthalmopathy and Graves' hyperthyroidism. Using RNA transcripts, the TCR beta CDR3 regions were amplified. The workflow started with a first-round RT-PCR run with HTBI primers and then moved on to a second-round multiplex PCR. One entry per CDR3 protein results from TCRdb running MiXCR on the multiplex PCR reads. This sample has about 550,000 distinct CDR3 sequences; just under 40% occur once, and the top ten carry about 4.6%. Sequences were obtained from peripheral blood or thyroid tissue (not recorded which). Receptors were obtained from an adult man with Graves' hyperthyroidism.

In this sample, this clonotype turned up many times. The V call is TRBV10-3, the J call TRBJ1-1, with 7 bases aligning to TRBD1. V shed 5 bases, J shed 1 base, and the junction held 4 bases outside the gene matches. This CDR3 has 14 residues. Germline V CDR1 and CDR2: ENHRY, SYGVKD. CDR3 sequence: CAISLGQANTEAFF. The DNA for the CDR3 is TGTGCCATCAGTCTTGGACAGGCGAACACTGAAGCTTTCTTT.

This clonotype has ten or more counts. V and J are TRBV5-1 and TRBJ2-5, with 8 positions matching TRBD2. The V and J ends lost 6 bases and 6 bases, in that order; junction bases with no gene match: 16. The CDR3 extends over 16 amino acids. Germline V CDR1 and CDR2: SGHRS, YFSETQ. The CDR3 here is CASTLLERETSKTQYF. The CDR3 bases are TGCGCCAGCACCTTACTAGAGCGGGAGACTTCCAAGACCCAGTACTTC.

This clonotype was observed a handful of times. This sequence may be a read error, since a much larger clone differs from it by one base. Written as DNA, the CDR3 is TGCAGTGCTAGAGCGGGGGGTGGTCAGCCCCAGCATTTT. Protein sequence: CSARAGGGQPQHF. This chain joins TRBV20-1 and TRBJ1-5; D possibly corresponds to TRBD1 (5 bases). This CDR3 is 13 amino acids long. Germline V gives CDR1 DFQATT, CDR2 SNEGSKA (reference sequence). The ends were cut back, 1 base at V and 6 bases at J, with 10 bases in the middle.

This clonotype was counted ten times or more. This rearrangement joins TRBV9 to TRBJ1-6, with TRBD1 identical over 7 bases. J lost 6 bases, V lost 2 bases, and 11 bases had no gene match. The germline V gene encodes CDR1 SGDLS and CDR2 YYNGEE. This CDR3 has 17 residues. The CDR3 region is CASSVPTDPGGNSPLHF. In nucleotides, the CDR3 is TGTGCCAGCAGCGTCCCCACTGATCCAGGGGGTAATTCACCCCTCCACTTT. The full variable domain, its missing parts supplied by reference TRBV9 and TRBJ1-6, is DSGVTQTPKHLITATGQRVTLRCSPRSGDLSVYWYQQSLDQGLQFLIQYYNGEERAKGNILERFSAQQFPDLHSELNLSSLELGDSALYFCASSVPTDPGGNSPLHFGNGTRLTVT.

This clonotype occurred many times. V is TRBV28 and J is TRBJ1-5; D ambiguous. The V gene's germline CDR1 is MDHEN and CDR2 SYDVKM. V was shortened by 7 bases and J by 0 bases, with 7 bases between the two germline ends. There are 13 residues in the CDR3. CDR3 protein: CASTEYSNQPQHF. CDR3 coding DNA: TGTGCCAGCACGGAGTATAGCAATCAGCCCCAGCATTTT.

This clonotype has a handful of counts. V gene TRBV2 combines with J gene TRBJ2-7, with unresolved D. The CDR3 length is 14 residues. Looked up from germline, CDR1 is SNHLY and CDR2 is FYNNEI. Trimming took off 1 base at V and 0 bases at J, with 7 bases between the two ends. The CDR3, as DNA: TGTGCCAGCAGTGAAGTGGCTAGCTCCTACGAGCAGTACTTC. Its protein product is CASSEVASSYEQYF.

This clonotype occurred many times. The chain joins TRBV5-6 to TRBJ2-5; 8 bases align to TRBD1. Looked up from germline, CDR1 is SGHDT and CDR2 is YYEEEE. V shed 3 bases and J 5 bases; nucleotides not matched to a gene: 9. This CDR3 has 15 residues. CDR3 sequence: CASSYAPAGGETQYF. In DNA form, the CDR3 reads TGTGCCAGCAGCTACGCTCCCGCAGGGGGCGAGACCCAGTACTTC.

The table lists this clonotype with many counts. J is TRBJ1-2 and V is TRBV19; D remains unclear. The CDR3 is 14 amino acids. Germline V gives CDR1 LNHDA, CDR2 SQIVND (reference sequence). The germline V and J ends were trimmed by 3 bases and 4 bases, with 12 bases remaining between them. The CDR3 sequence: CASSMDGYSYGYTF. CDR3 coding DNA: TGTGCCAGTAGTATGGACGGCTATTCCTATGGCTACACCTTC.

This clonotype was seen many times. The chain is built from TRBV7-2 and TRBJ1-4; D not certain. In germline, CDR1 is SGHTA, CDR2 FQGNSA. The CDR3 runs 15 residues. V gave up 5 bases and J gave up 5 bases, with 15 bases separating them. The DNA for the CDR3 is TGTGCCAGCAGCCTAGGGCCACAACCGAATGAAAAACTGTTTTTT. Translated, it gives CASSLGPQPNEKLFF.

This clonotype occurred many times. This sequence joins TRBV6-5 and TRBJ1-6; no clear D. With 4 bases removed from V and 8 bases from J, the gap between germline ends came to 18 bases. CDR3 length: 16 amino acids. Germline loops: CDR1 MNHEY, CDR2 SVGAGI. The CDR3 coding sequence is TGTGCCAGCAGTTCGGGCCTAATCGGGGAGGATTCACCCCTCCACTTT. It is translated as CASSSGLIGEDSPLHF.

This rearrangement joins TRBV19 to TRBJ1-3; 7 bases fit TRBD1. V lost 6 bases to trimming and J lost 0 bases; unmatched junction nucleotides: 8. Germline V lookup: CDR1 LNHDA, CDR2 SQIVND (reference sequence). This CDR3 region has 16 residues. CDR3 protein: CASRGGGPRSGNTIYF. Here the CDR3 DNA reads TGTGCCAGTAGAGGAGGGGGCCCCCGCTCTGGAAACACCATATATTTT.

The rearrangement uses TRBV4-2 and TRBJ1-2; D possibly corresponds to TRBD1 (5 bases). Trimming removed 6 bases from V and 7 bases from J, with 27 bases in between. The length of the CDR3 is 17 residues. Looked up from germline, CDR1 is LGHNA and CDR2 is YNFKEQ. CDR3 sequence: CASSLPGKTNLAFGYTF. As DNA, the CDR3 is TGTGCCAGCAGTCTGCCAGGGAAAACGAACCTCGCCTTTGGCTACACCTTC.

V and J are TRBV11-3 and TRBJ2-5, with TRBD1 matching over 9 bases. Germline V gene lookup returns CDR1 SGHNT and CDR2 YENEEA. The CDR3 has 13 residues. V dropped 8 bases and J dropped 3; count of bases not matched to a gene: 4. This chain's CDR3 is CASRDRGKETQYF. The CDR3 DNA reads TGTGCCAGCCGAGACAGGGGGAAAGAGACCCAGTACTTC.

The chain couples TRBV10-3 to TRBJ1-2; D gene unclear. The CDR3 has 14 amino acids. The germline V gene encodes CDR1 ENHRY and CDR2 SYGVKD. The V end was cut by 0 bases, the J end by 2 bases, with 7 bases between. The CDR3 DNA reads as TGTGCCATCAGTGAGTCGACCCCCAACTATGGCTACACCTTC. This gives the protein CAISESTPNYGYTF.

This clonotype appeared many times. The chain combines TRBV19 with TRBJ1-6; D uncertain. Germline CDR1 reads LNHDA; CDR2 reads SQIVND (reference sequence). The CDR3 totals 14 residues. V lost 4 bases, J lost 10 bases, and 14 bases lay in between. The DNA for the CDR3 is TGTGCCAGTAGTACCGGGATGTCTTTATCACCCCTCCACTTT. Its translation is CASSTGMSLSPLHF.

V is TRBV7-8 and J is TRBJ2-7; 9 positions agree with TRBD1. Trimming removed 2 bases from V and 3 bases from J; junction bases left unmatched: 8. Germline V gives CDR1 SGHVS, CDR2 FQNEAQ. The CDR3 sequence is 16 residues long. Written as DNA, the CDR3 is TGTGCCAGCAGCTTATTCGGGACAGGGATCAGCTACGAGCAGTACTTC. This codes for CASSLFGTGISYEQYF. Full variable domain (rest looked up from reference TRBV7-8 and TRBJ2-7): GAGVSQSPRYKVAKRGQDVALRCDPISGHVSLFWYQQALGQGPEFLTYFQNEAQLDKSGLPSDRFFAERPEGSVSTLKIQRTQQEDSAVYLCASSLFGTGISYEQYFGPGTRLTVT.

At least ten counts were recorded for this clonotype. The V and J genes are TRBV5-6 and TRBJ2-5; no clear D gene. The germline V gene encodes CDR1 SGHDT and CDR2 YYEEEE. The V end lost 2 bases, the J end lost 2 bases, and 4 bases lay between the germline ends. The CDR3 contains 12 residues. The CDR3 sequence: CASSFQQETQYF. CDR3 nucleotides: TGTGCCAGCAGCTTCCAACAAGAGACCCAGTACTTC. Looking up the rest from reference TRBV5-6 and TRBJ2-5 gives the full variable domain: DAGVTQSPTHLIKTRGQQVTLRCSPKSGHDTVSWYQQALGQGPQFIFQYYEEEERQRGNFPDRFSGHQFPNYSSELNVNALLLGDSALYLCASSFQQETQYFGPGTRLLVL.

This clonotype has ten or more counts. The V and J genes are TRBV20-1 and TRBJ1-2; possibly TRBD1 for D (5 bases). The CDR3 covers 14 residues. Germline CDR1 is DFQATT and CDR2 is SNEGSKA (reference sequence). The V gene lost 5 bases and the J gene lost 0 bases, with 13 bases spanning the gap. The chain's CDR3 is CSARGTAANYGYTF. CDR3 bases: TGCAGTGCTCGCGGGACGGCCGCTAACTATGGCTACACCTTC.

This clonotype was observed a handful of times. CDR3 sequence: CASSYSRGGTGELFF. Written as DNA, the CDR3 is TGTGCCAGCAGTTACTCGCGGGGTGGCACCGGGGAGCTGTTTTTT. The J gene is TRBJ2-2, the V gene TRBV6-5; D is perhaps TRBD2 (6 bases). CDR1 and CDR2 from the germline V gene are MNHEY and SVGAGI. CDR3 size: 15 residues. Deletions cut 0 bases from V and 4 bases from J, with 9 bases between.

This clonotype showed up many times. The genes are TRBV12-3 or TRBV12-4 and TRBJ1-1; D call uncertain. This CDR3 is 14 amino acids long. V shed 2 bases and J shed 0 bases, with 7 bases lying between them. CDR3 amino acids: CASSLNGVNTEAFF. DNA for the CDR3: TGTGCCAGCAGTTTAAACGGAGTGAACACTGAAGCTTTCTTT.

This clonotype was counted a few times. At one end, the junction sequence differs from germline, possibly due to a read error. V gene TRBV7-7 combines with J gene TRBJ2-2, with TRBD1 matching 10 bases. Germline values: CDR1 SSHAT, CDR2 FNYEAQ (reference sequence). The CDR3 loop spans 14 amino acids. The chain's CDR3 is CASSLGQGAGELFF. The CDR3 DNA sequence: TGTGCTAGCAGCTTAGGACAGGGGGCCGGGGAGCTGTTTTTT.

The sample holds many counts of this clonotype. This chain joins TRBV5-4 and TRBJ2-5; 12 bases fit TRBD2. The CDR3 is 14 amino acids. J was trimmed by 9 bases and V by 4 bases; bases with no gene match: 7. The germline V gene has CDR1 SGHNT and CDR2 YYREEE (reference sequence). The CDR3 loop reads CASSATSGGRAQYF. In DNA, the CDR3 is TGTGCCAGCAGCGCGACTAGCGGGGGTAGGGCCCAGTACTTC.

This chain joins TRBV20-1 and TRBJ2-5, with 10 nucleotides matching TRBD2. CDR3 length equals 11 residues. Germline trimming cut 6 bases from V and 8 bases from J; bases unmatched to any gene: 3. The germline gives CDR1 DFQATT, CDR2 SNEGSKA (reference sequence). CDR3 in amino acids: CSAGTSATQYF. The CDR3, as DNA: TGCAGTGCAGGGACTAGCGCCACCCAGTACTTC.

This clonotype was picked up a small number of times. CDR3 nucleotide sequence: TGTGCCAGCAGCCAATTCTTGGGTTCACCCCTCCACTTT. Encoded protein: CASSQFLGSPLHF. The chain is built from TRBV14 and TRBJ1-6; no clear D. The CDR3 loop spans 13 amino acids. The V and J ends lost 2 bases and 9 bases respectively, with 8 bases between them. Germline V gives CDR1 SGHDN, CDR2 FVKESK.